A single sample gave rise to the 32 T cell receptor beta chains below, sequenced in a study of response to subunit inactivated influenza vaccine. TCRdb independently ran MiXCR on the RT-PCR reads; one entry per CDR3 protein. Counted here are approximately 520,000 distinct CDR3 sequences, around 25% occurring once; the ten biggest clones make up approximately 2%. This sample comprised CD4+ T cells sorted from PBMCs, obtained about 5 days after vaccination. These receptors originate from a man aged 50 or older who received an inactivated influenza vaccine.

The genes are TRBV20-1 and TRBJ2-2; D ambiguous. This CDR3 has 13 residues. The V gene's germline CDR1 is DFQATT and CDR2 SNEGSKA (reference sequence). V dropped 3 bases and J dropped 2 bases, with 7 bases sitting between them. The CDR3 spells CSASAYNTGELFF. The CDR3 nucleotides read TGCAGTGCTAGCGCGTACAACACCGGGGAGCTGTTTTTT.

This clonotype was observed a few times. V gene TRBV5-5 combines with J gene TRBJ2-4; 8 bases align to TRBD2. V was clipped by 4 bases and J by 7 bases; unmatched bases: 10. There are 15 residues in the CDR3. Germline-derived CDR1 and CDR2 are SGHKS and YYEKEE (reference sequence). CDR3 DNA: TGTGCCAGCAGCCCGCGCGAGCGGGGGAGGAACATTCAGTACTTC. Its translation is CASSPRERGRNIQYF. Full variable domain (rest looked up from reference TRBV5-5 and TRBJ2-4): DAGVTQSPTHLIKTRGQQVTLRCSPISGHKSVSWYQQVLGQGPQFIFQYYEKEERGRGNFPDRFSARQFPNYSSELNVNALLLGDSALYLCASSPRERGRNIQYFGAGTRLSVL.

This clonotype has just a few counts. The chain employs TRBV5-4 and TRBJ2-7; 7 bases align to TRBD1. The CDR3 consists of 15 residues. The V and J ends lost 4 bases and 2 bases, in that order; junction bases with no gene match: 9. Germline V gene lookup returns CDR1 SGHNT and CDR2 YYREEE (reference sequence). The CDR3 protein is CASSRGWGQTYEQYF. CDR3 bases: TGTGCCAGCAGCAGGGGATGGGGACAGACCTACGAGCAGTACTTC.

The V and J genes are TRBV29-1 and TRBJ2-7; 10 bases align to TRBD2. Trimming removed 5 bases from V and 2 bases from J; junction bases left unmatched: 12. CDR1 SQVTM and CDR2 ANQGSEA come from the germline V gene. This CDR3 is built from 16 residues. The CDR3 region is CSVTKGLGLATYEQYF. In nucleotides, the CDR3 is TGCAGCGTTACGAAGGGTCTGGGACTAGCGACCTACGAGCAGTACTTC.

This clonotype was seen a handful of times. This chain uses TRBV20-1 with TRBJ2-1; TRBD2 agrees at 13 bases. Germline V gives CDR1 DFQATT, CDR2 SNEGSKA (reference sequence). The CDR3 has 14 residues. CDR3 in amino acids: CSSAGLAGDNEQFF. The CDR3 coding sequence is TGCAGCTCCGCCGGACTAGCGGGGGACAATGAGCAGTTCTTC.

In the case of this clonotype: One end of the junction fails to match germline, which may point to a read error. V usage is TRBV6-2 or TRBV6-3 and J usage is TRBJ2-7; D call uncertain. Germline CDR1 reads MNHEY; CDR2 reads SVGEGT. The length of the CDR3 is 13 residues. CDR3 sequence: CASSYLRSDEQYF. As DNA, the CDR3 is TGTGCCAGCAGTTACCTGCGCTCCGACGAGCAGTACTTC.

This clonotype was detected only once. V is TRBV21-1 and J is TRBJ2-7; TRBD1, the table's D call, was not compared with the DNA. TRBV21-1 represents a pseudogene. The CDR3 runs to 14 residues. CDR3 sequence: CASSFDRVSCEQYF. The CDR3 DNA reads as TGTGCCAGCAGCTTCGACAGGGTTTCCTGCGAGCAGTACTTC.

This clonotype came up a few times. The chain joins TRBV4-1 to TRBJ1-6; 7 bases are a match to TRBD1. V dropped 0 bases and J dropped 10; count of bases not matched to a gene: 3. There are 14 residues in the CDR3. From germline, CDR1 is MGHRA and CDR2 YSYEKL. The CDR3 DNA reads TGCGCCAGCAGCCAAGACAGGGGGGAATCACCCCTCCACTTT. This encodes CASSQDRGESPLHF.

Regarding this clonotype: A much larger clone differs from this one at a single base, so this may be a read error. The chain is built from TRBV10-3 and TRBJ2-2; possibly TRBD2 for D (5 bases). This CDR3 contains 17 residues. Germline CDR1 ENHRY, CDR2 SYGVKD. V was pared by 0 bases and J by 8 bases, with 19 bases between. CDR3 sequence reads: CAISESRTARPEGELFF. The DNA for the CDR3 is TGTGCCATCAGTGAGTCTAGGACTGCTAGGCCCGAAGGGGAGCTGTTTTTT.

This clonotype was found many times. The J gene is TRBJ2-3, the V gene TRBV7-2, with no clear D. The CDR3 is made up of 11 amino acids. In germline, CDR1 is SGHTA, CDR2 FQGNSA. With 5 bases removed from V and 2 bases from J, the gap between germline ends came to 2 bases. As DNA, the CDR3 is TGTGCCAGCAGCAACACAGATACGCAGTATTTT. Protein: CASSNTDTQYF.

The chain couples TRBV20-1 to TRBJ2-1, with 9 bases identical to TRBD2. Germline values: CDR1 DFQATT, CDR2 SNEGSKA (reference sequence). The CDR3 contains 12 residues. The V gene end was trimmed by 3 bases and the J gene end by 12 bases; junction bases not matched to a gene: 6. The CDR3 spells CSARPAGGRQFF. In DNA form, the CDR3 reads TGCAGTGCTAGGCCGGCGGGAGGGAGGCAGTTCTTC.

This clonotype has only a few counts. The gene calls are TRBV20-1 and TRBJ1-1; D gene ambiguous. The CDR3 length is 10 residues. Trimming left V 5 bases short and J 12 bases short, with 13 bases between. The germline gives CDR1 DFQATT, CDR2 SNEGSKA (reference sequence). CDR3 amino acids: CSALRLIPFF. DNA for the CDR3: TGCAGTGCTCTCAGACTTATCCCTTTCTTT.

The chain recombines TRBV20-1 with TRBJ2-1; 9 nucleotides line up with TRBD2. With V trimmed by 3 bases and J by 7 bases, 13 bases remained unmatched. CDR3 length equals 16 residues. The germline V gene has CDR1 DFQATT and CDR2 SNEGSKA (reference sequence). For the CDR3, the DNA is TGCAGTGCTAGGGCGGTTAGGCGGGGGGGCCGTAATGAGCAGTTCTTC. Residues: CSARAVRRGGRNEQFF.

The chain joins TRBV6-1 to TRBJ2-2; 8 positions match TRBD2. CDR3 length equals 16 residues. Germline loops: CDR1 MNHNS, CDR2 SASEGT. Trimming cost V 6 bases and J 4 bases; bases outside gene matches: 10. CDR3 amino acids: CASRPPGLGLTGELFF. The CDR3 DNA reads TGTGCCAGCAGACCTCCGGGACTAGGCCTCACCGGGGAGCTGTTTTTT.

The chain has TRBV10-3 and TRBJ2-1; TRBD1 agrees at 7 bases. CDR3 length: 13 amino acids. The trim removed 4 bases at V and 8 bases at J, leaving 5 bases unmatched. From germline, CDR1 is ENHRY and CDR2 SYGVKD. CDR3 coding DNA: TGTGCCATCAGTGGGAGACAGGGCGATGAGCAGTTCTTC. This translates into CAISGRQGDEQFF.

The rearrangement uses TRBV29-1 and TRBJ1-1; D is undetermined. Trimming took off 7 bases at V and 2 bases at J, with 5 bases between the two ends. Germline V CDR1 and CDR2: SQVTM, ANQGSEA. This CDR3 has 10 residues. The DNA of the CDR3 is TGCAGCGCCAGAAACACTGAAGCTTTCTTT. Residues: CSARNTEAFF.

CDR3 sequence reads: CASSLATRGTEAFF. The CDR3, as DNA: TGTGCCAGCAGTTTAGCCACCCGAGGTACTGAAGCTTTCTTT. The V and J genes are TRBV12-3 or TRBV12-4 and TRBJ1-1; D is unresolved. The CDR3 runs to 14 residues. Trimming took off 0 bases at V and 5 bases at J, with 10 bases between the two ends.

The chain carries TRBV6-1 and TRBJ1-1; D is perhaps TRBD1 (5 bases). The germline V gene encodes CDR1 MNHNS and CDR2 SASEGT. The length of the CDR3 is 16 residues. V shed 4 bases and J shed 0 bases, with 15 bases lying between them. For the CDR3, the DNA is TGTGCCAGCAGTGCCTTTGGGGGGGAGTTGAACACTGAAGCTTTCTTT. This encodes CASSAFGGELNTEAFF.

The chain employs TRBV7-2 and TRBJ2-1; D possibly corresponds to TRBD2 (6 bases). The V end was cut by 5 bases, the J end by 2 bases, with 19 bases between. Germline CDR1 SGHTA, CDR2 FQGNSA. CDR3 length equals 17 residues. This CDR3 reads CASSPRSGLPAYNEQFF. The CDR3 bases are TGTGCCAGCAGCCCAAGGTCGGGACTCCCGGCCTACAATGAGCAGTTCTTC.

This clonotype was detected a few times. Here the CDR3 reads CASSPRTSFSTDTQYF. CDR3 bases: TGTGCCAGCAGCCCTCGGACTAGCTTTAGCACAGATACGCAGTATTTT. V usage is TRBV9 and J usage is TRBJ2-3; 8 bases map to TRBD2. With V trimmed by 4 bases and J by 0 bases, 7 bases remained unmatched. CDR1 is SGDLS, CDR2 YYNGEE, per germline. The CDR3 contains 16 residues.

At least ten counts were recorded for this clonotype. V and J are TRBV5-1 and TRBJ2-3; no clear D. The V gene's germline CDR1 is SGHRS and CDR2 YFSETQ. V lost 0 bases, J lost 2 bases, and 10 bases lay in between. This CDR3 region has 15 residues. The CDR3 sequence: CASSLDGQLTDTQYF. The CDR3 region has the DNA TGCGCCAGCAGCTTGGACGGGCAGCTCACAGATACGCAGTATTTT.

J is TRBJ2-5 and V is TRBV6-2 or TRBV6-3; D perhaps matches TRBD2 (6 bases). Germline CDR1 is MNHEY and CDR2 is SVGEGT. The CDR3 totals 12 residues. Trimming removed 10 bases at V and 0 bases at J, with 9 bases between. Here the CDR3 DNA reads TGTGCCACGGGACTCCACCAAGAGACCCAGTACTTC. Protein product: CATGLHQETQYF.

This clonotype was found a few times. This chain uses TRBV20-1 with TRBJ2-4; TRBD2 agrees at 11 bases. Trimming cost V 5 bases and J 6 bases; bases outside gene matches: 6. Germline CDR1 reads DFQATT; CDR2 reads SNEGSKA (reference sequence). There are 14 residues in the CDR3. The CDR3 bases are TGCAGTGCTCAACCCGGGACTAGCGGAAACATTCAGTACTTC. Protein sequence: CSAQPGTSGNIQYF.

For the CDR3, the DNA is TGTGCCAGCAGGGGGGGGATAGGGACGAACACCGGGGAGCTGTTTTTT. Residues: CASRGGIGTNTGELFF. The V and J genes are TRBV2 and TRBJ2-2; 7 nucleotides align to TRBD2. V lost 6 bases to trimming and J lost 0 bases; unmatched junction nucleotides: 7. This CDR3 comprises 16 residues. CDR1 SNHLY and CDR2 FYNNEI come from the germline V gene.

The CDR3 sequence is CASRTGWKGSYNEQFF. The CDR3 DNA reads TGTGCCAGCCGTACTGGGTGGAAGGGATCCTACAATGAGCAGTTCTTC. J is TRBJ2-1 and V is TRBV12-3 or TRBV12-4, with unresolved D. The V and J ends lost 8 bases and 1 base respectively, with 18 bases between them. CDR3 length equals 16 residues.

V gene TRBV20-1 combines with J gene TRBJ2-2; D possibly uses TRBD1 or TRBD2 (6 bases each). Trimming took 4 bases from V and 1 from J, leaving 13 bases between them. The CDR3 sequence is 15 residues long. Germline CDR1 DFQATT, CDR2 SNEGSKA (reference sequence). In DNA, the CDR3 is TGCAGTGCTAAAAAACAGGGACTGAACACCGGGGAGCTGTTTTTT. Translating it yields CSAKKQGLNTGELFF.

The rearrangement links TRBV4-1 to TRBJ2-7, with 14 bases aligning to TRBD2. This CDR3 has 17 amino acids. The trim removed 4 bases at V and 6 bases at J, leaving 11 bases unmatched. Germline lookup yields CDR1 MGHRA and CDR2 YSYEKL. The CDR3 is CASSPLTSGRVIAEQYF. The CDR3 DNA reads TGCGCCAGCAGCCCTTTGACTAGCGGGAGGGTGATCGCCGAGCAGTACTTC.

V gene TRBV24-1 combines with J gene TRBJ2-1; 14 bases are shared with TRBD2. CDR3 size: 21 residues. The ends lost 4 bases at V and 7 bases at J; junction bases unmatched: 20. Germline V CDR1 and CDR2: KGHDR, SFDVKD. As DNA, the CDR3 is TGTGCCACCAGTGAGCCTGCCGGGACAGGGTGGACTAGCGGGAGGAGGAATGAGCAGTTCTTC. Translated: CATSEPAGTGWTSGRRNEQFF.

The J gene is TRBJ1-1, the V gene TRBV6-1; 8 bases line up with TRBD1. This CDR3 has 15 amino acids. Losses at the gene ends were 5 bases for V and 1 base for J; bases not matched to a gene: 6. CDR1 and CDR2 (germline): MNHNS, SASEGT. CDR3 DNA sequence: TGTGCCAGCAGTACCCCCAGGGGGCAGAACACTGAAGCTTTCTTT. This encodes CASSTPRGQNTEAFF.

V is TRBV10-3 and J is TRBJ2-7; no clear D. This CDR3 has 12 residues. Trimming removed 0 bases from V and 6 bases from J, with 6 bases in between. CDR1 is ENHRY, CDR2 SYGVKD, per germline. In DNA form, the CDR3 reads TGTGCCATCAGTGAGTCATGGACCGAGCAGTACTTC. This codes for CAISESWTEQYF.

This clonotype occurred a few times. The genes are TRBV4-3 and TRBJ2-5; D not resolved. Germline V gene sequence: CDR1 LGHNA, CDR2 YSLEER. V shed 1 base and J shed 5 bases, with 17 bases lying between them. The CDR3 has 16 amino acids. The CDR3 coding sequence is TGCGCCAGCAGCCAAGGATCCGGCGCTGTCCCCGAGACCCAGTACTTC. This gives the protein CASSQGSGAVPETQYF.

The chain carries TRBV5-8 and TRBJ2-2, with D unresolved. Trimming took off 7 bases at V and 6 bases at J, with 16 bases between the two ends. CDR3 size: 14 residues. The germline V gene has CDR1 SGHTS and CDR2 YDEGEE. This chain's CDR3 is CASGPWMLAGELFF. DNA of the CDR3: TGTGCCAGCGGCCCCTGGATGTTAGCCGGGGAGCTGTTTTTT.